This passage covers 30 T cell receptor beta chains from one sample sequenced in a study of Graves' ophthalmopathy and Graves' hyperthyroidism. The study amplified TCR beta CDR3 regions using RNA transcripts. HTBI primers primed a first-round RT-PCR, and a second-round multiplex PCR followed. TCRdb processed the multiplex PCR reads anew with MiXCR; each CDR3 protein has one entry. Of 560,000 or so distinct CDR3 sequences in the sample, 39% were seen once. Sequenced sample: peripheral blood or thyroid tissue (not recorded which). The receptors shown here come from an adult man with Graves' hyperthyroidism.

For this clonotype: This clone may be a read error of a much larger clone one base away. This chain connects TRBV6-1 to TRBJ2-6; D assignment may be TRBD1 or TRBD2 (5 bases each). Germline V gene data show CDR1 as MNHNS and CDR2 as SASEGT. The CDR3 is 16 residues long. CDR3 bases: TGTGTCAGCAGTCAGGGACCGTTATCTGGGGCCAACGTCCTGACTTTC. Amino acids: CVSSQGPLSGANVLTF.

V gene TRBV19 combines with J gene TRBJ2-1; 8 positions match TRBD1. Germline CDR1 LNHDA, CDR2 SQIVND (reference sequence). The CDR3 contains 15 residues. With V trimmed by 5 bases and J by 6 bases, 9 bases remained unmatched. The DNA for the CDR3 is TGTGCCAGTAGTCAACACAGGGGGAGGTTCAATGAGCAGTTCTTC. Translation gives CASSQHRGRFNEQFF.

The CDR3, as DNA: TGTGCCACCAGTGATTGGACAGGGAGAGAGACCCAGTACTTC. Amino acids: CATSDWTGRETQYF. This chain joins TRBV24-1 and TRBJ2-5, with TRBD1 identical over 8 bases. Germline V gives CDR1 KGHDR, CDR2 SFDVKD. CDR3 size: 14 residues. V trimming: 2 bases; J trimming: 4 bases; junction bases outside the gene matches: 2.

The genes are TRBV5-1 and TRBJ1-5; tentative D call: TRBD1 (5 bases). The V end lost 0 bases, the J end lost 4 bases, and 20 bases lay between the germline ends. Germline V CDR1 and CDR2: SGHRS, YFSETQ. The CDR3 spans 18 residues. The CDR3 sequence is CASSLEGAQAGGNQPQHF. The DNA of the CDR3 is TGCGCCAGCAGCTTGGAAGGGGCGCAGGCCGGAGGGAATCAGCCCCAGCATTTT.

Notes on this clonotype: Since no conserved phenylalanine or tryptophan closes the CDR3, a read error is the likely cause. The CDR3 DNA reads TGCGCCAGCAGCTCTGGACAGGGAAGGAACACTGAGGCTTTCCTT. Protein product: CASSSGQGRNTEAFL. The genes are TRBV5-1 and TRBJ1-1, with 8 bases lining up with TRBD1. The germline V gene has CDR1 SGHRS and CDR2 YFSETQ. CDR3 length: 15 residues.

The chain links TRBV25-1 to TRBJ1-2, with 9 bases lining up with TRBD1. CDR3 length: 13 residues. Germline values: CDR1 MGHDK, CDR2 SYGVNS. J gave up 6 bases and V 6 bases, and 5 bases lay outside the gene matches. The DNA of the CDR3 is TGTGCCAGCAGGACAGGGGGTTGGGATGGCTACACCTTC. It yields the protein CASRTGGWDGYTF.

The chain links TRBV7-3 to TRBJ1-4, with D maybe TRBD1 (5 bases). The germline V gene encodes CDR1 SGHTA and CDR2 FQGTGA. Between the trimmed V and J ends, which lost 2 bases and 5 bases, there was a span of 18 bases. The CDR3 has 17 amino acids. The CDR3 DNA reads TGTGCCAGCAGCTTAGCGGGGACTAGCGCGTACAATGAAAAACTGTTTTTT. Its protein is CASSLAGTSAYNEKLFF.

The chain combines TRBV7-9 with TRBJ2-3; a weak D match, TRBD1 (6 bases). Germline loops: CDR1 SEHNR, CDR2 FQNEAQ (reference sequence). There are 15 residues in the CDR3. V was trimmed by 0 bases and J by 2 bases, leaving 9 bases between them. The CDR3 DNA reads as TGTGCCAGCAGCTTAGCGACAGGATTCACAGATACGCAGTATTTT. Translation gives CASSLATGFTDTQYF.

V and J are TRBV7-2 and TRBJ2-1, with 9 bases identical to TRBD2. CDR1 and CDR2 from the germline V gene are SGHTA and FQGNSA. CDR3 length: 16 amino acids. Trimming cost V 2 bases and J 3 bases; bases outside gene matches: 5. The CDR3 here is CASSLSGGGGYNEQFF. CDR3 nucleotides: TGTGCCAGCAGCTTATCAGGCGGGGGGGGCTACAATGAGCAGTTCTTC. The entire variable domain, with the rest obtained from reference TRBV7-2 and TRBJ2-1, is as follows: GAGVSQSPSNKVTEKGKDVELRCDPISGHTALYWYRQSLGQGLEFLIYFQGNSAPDKSGLPSDRFSAERTGGSVSTLTIQRTQQEDSAVYLCASSLSGGGGYNEQFFGPGTRLTVL.

The V and J genes are TRBV9 and TRBJ1-4; D gene uncertain. Trimming cost V 3 bases and J 5 bases, with 11 bases left between them. The CDR3 totals 14 residues. Germline V gives CDR1 SGDLS, CDR2 YYNGEE. The CDR3 region is CASSDNSPNEKLFF. The DNA for the CDR3 is TGTGCCAGCAGCGACAATTCCCCGAATGAAAAACTGTTTTTT.

This clonotype has a count of ten or more. This chain uses TRBV24-1 with TRBJ2-5; 7 bases align to TRBD1. The CDR3 covers 15 residues. Per the germline V gene, CDR1 is KGHDR and CDR2 is SFDVKD. Losses at the gene ends were 4 bases for V and 1 base for J; bases not matched to a gene: 5. The CDR3 loop is CATSDPGTAQETQYF. CDR3 DNA: TGTGCCACCAGTGACCCTGGGACAGCCCAAGAGACCCAGTACTTC.

As regards this clonotype: This could be a read error, since a much larger clone is one nucleotide away. This chain links TRBV2 with TRBJ2-5; 10 nucleotides match TRBD2. The CDR3 runs 14 residues. Germline loops: CDR1 SNHLY, CDR2 FYNNEI. The CDR3 loop is CASTASGSRETQCF. The CDR3, as DNA: TGTGCCAGCACTGCTAGCGGGAGTCGAGAGACCCAGTGCTTC.

The chain has TRBV9 and TRBJ1-4; 7 bases agree with TRBD1. The V and J ends lost 4 bases and 7 bases, in that order; junction bases with no gene match: 10. Germline-derived CDR1 and CDR2 are SGDLS and YYNGEE. This CDR3 comprises 15 residues. Here the CDR3 reads CASSRDSRLGEKLFF. The CDR3 DNA sequence: TGTGCCAGCAGCCGGGACAGCCGTTTAGGTGAAAAACTGTTTTTT. The full variable domain, rest sourced from reference TRBV9 and TRBJ1-4, is DSGVTQTPKHLITATGQRVTLRCSPRSGDLSVYWYQQSLDQGLQFLIQYYNGEERAKGNILERFSAQQFPDLHSELNLSSLELGDSALYFCASSRDSRLGEKLFFGSGTQLSVL.

The chain combines TRBV19 with TRBJ1-1; tentatively, D is TRBD1 (5 bases). Germline V CDR1 and CDR2: LNHDA, SQIVND (reference sequence). V shed 2 bases and J shed 6 bases, with 13 bases lying between them. The CDR3 has 14 residues. CDR3 protein: CASSIKDTNAEAFF. The CDR3 DNA follows: TGTGCCAGTAGTATAAAGGACACAAACGCTGAAGCTTTCTTT.

This clonotype was recorded many times. This CDR3 is CASSLALGRETQYF. CDR3 nucleotide sequence: TGTGCCAGCAGCTTAGCGCTAGGACGAGAGACCCAGTACTTC. The chain has TRBV7-2 and TRBJ2-5; D is ambiguous. This CDR3 comprises 14 residues. Trimming pared 0 bases from V and 4 bases from J, leaving 9 bases between. The germline CDR1 and CDR2 sequences are SGHTA and FQGNSA. Together with reference TRBV7-2 and TRBJ2-5, the CDR3 gives the full variable domain: GAGVSQSPSNKVTEKGKDVELRCDPISGHTALYWYRQSLGQGLEFLIYFQGNSAPDKSGLPSDRFSAERTGGSVSTLTIQRTQQEDSAVYLCASSLALGRETQYFGPGTRLLVL.

At least ten counts were recorded for this clonotype. This chain connects TRBV28 to TRBJ2-7; D possibly corresponds to TRBD2 (5 bases). This CDR3 comprises 11 residues. V gave up 2 bases and J gave up 12 bases, with 11 bases separating them. In germline, CDR1 is MDHEN, CDR2 SYDVKM. CDR3 DNA: TGTGCCAGCAGTTTAGAGAGGGATACGTACTTC. Its protein is CASSLERDTYF.

V is TRBV19 and J is TRBJ1-2; D might be TRBD1 (6 bases). Trimming shortened V by 9 bases and J by 8 bases, and 22 bases separated the two germline ends. CDR1 is LNHDA, CDR2 SQIVND, per germline (reference sequence). The CDR3 extends over 14 amino acids. CDR3 sequence: CASNTMVRGGGYTF. The CDR3 DNA follows: TGTGCCAGCAATACGATGGTCAGGGGAGGCGGCTACACCTTC.

The rearrangement joins TRBV9 to TRBJ1-2; perhaps TRBD1 as D (5 bases). The CDR3 sequence is 13 residues long. Trimming left V 4 bases short and J 8 bases short, with 15 bases between. Germline V gene data show CDR1 as SGDLS and CDR2 as YYNGEE. CDR3 bases: TGTGCCAGCAGCCGAAGGGGTGTCGGGGGCTACACCTTC. Protein product: CASSRRGVGGYTF.

This clonotype was seen only a few times. The rearrangement joins TRBV12-3 or TRBV12-4 to TRBJ2-3, with 10 bases that match TRBD1. The CDR3 has 14 residues. The V gene end was trimmed by 5 bases and the J gene end by 4 bases; junction bases not matched to a gene: 3. The chain's CDR3 is CASSLGQGADTQYF. CDR3 nucleotide sequence: TGTGCCAGCAGTCTCGGACAGGGGGCAGATACGCAGTATTTT.

This clonotype was seen ten or more times. The rearrangement joins TRBV6-1 to TRBJ1-2, with D tentatively TRBD1 (6 bases). The CDR3 spans 14 residues. The germline gives CDR1 MNHNS, CDR2 SASEGT. Deletions cut 6 bases from V and 8 bases from J, with 19 bases between. The CDR3 DNA is TGTGCCAGCAGCACCATGGACAGCGGTGGGGGCTACACCTTC. Translated, it gives CASSTMDSGGGYTF.

This clonotype was recorded at least ten times. The chain has TRBV5-6 and TRBJ2-5; TRBD2 matches at 12 bases. The trim removed 2 bases at V and 5 bases at J, leaving 10 bases unmatched. Germline CDR1 reads SGHDT; CDR2 reads YYEEEE. There are 17 residues in the CDR3. The DNA of the CDR3 is TGTGCCAGCAGCTTAAGACTAGCGGGAGTATTCAGGGAGACCCAGTACTTC. Translation gives CASSLRLAGVFRETQYF.

The rearrangement joins TRBV6-5 to TRBJ1-2; D gene unclear. The germline gives CDR1 MNHEY, CDR2 SVGAGI. The CDR3 is made up of 14 amino acids. V was cut by 5 bases and J by 2 bases, with 12 bases left in between. This CDR3 is CASSEYGRNYGYTF. DNA of the CDR3: TGTGCCAGCAGTGAATACGGGAGAAACTATGGCTACACCTTC.

This clonotype was recorded many times. This chain uses TRBV4-2 with TRBJ1-2; TRBD1 matches 9 bases. J gave up 9 bases and V 0 bases, and 2 bases lay outside the gene matches. Germline CDR1 is LGHNA and CDR2 is YNFKEQ. The CDR3 has 13 amino acids. In nucleotides, the CDR3 is TGTGCCAGCAGCCAAGAGGGACAGGGACGCTACACCTTC. Residues: CASSQEGQGRYTF.

The V gene is TRBV10-3, the J gene TRBJ1-3; D ambiguous. The CDR3 runs to 14 residues. Germline V gene lookup returns CDR1 ENHRY and CDR2 SYGVKD. V lost 0 bases, J lost 4 bases, and 7 bases lay in between. The CDR3 nucleotides read TGTGCCATCAGTGAGTCAGGGCCGGGAAACACCATATATTTT. Encoded protein: CAISESGPGNTIYF.

This clonotype has at least ten counts. The chain combines TRBV7-6 with TRBJ2-2; unclear D gene. This CDR3 region has 15 residues. Germline assignment: CDR1 SGHVS and CDR2 FNYEAQ. Trimming took 1 base from V and 1 from J, leaving 7 bases between them. CDR3 in DNA: TGTGCCAGCAGCTTAGGGAAGATGAACACCGGGGAGCTGTTTTTT. Translation: CASSLGKMNTGELFF.

This clonotype was detected only once. The junction and the germline gene differ at one end; a read error may be behind it. This rearrangement joins TRBV7-9 to TRBJ2-5, with D tentatively TRBD1 or TRBD2 (6 bases each). CDR1 is SEHNR and CDR2 is FQNEAQ in the germline V gene (reference sequence). The CDR3 runs to 13 residues. CDR3 DNA sequence: TGTGCCAGCGGGGGGACATGGACAGATACGCAGTATTTC. This translates into CASGGTWTDTQYF.

On this clonotype itself: This may come from a read error, since a much larger clone is one base off. This rearrangement joins TRBV7-3 to TRBJ1-5, with TRBD1 matching 7 bases. CDR1 is SGHTA, CDR2 FQGTGA, per germline. The CDR3 is 14 residues long. The CDR3 protein is CTSSLATGSQPQHF. Here the CDR3 DNA reads TGTACCAGCAGTTTAGCGACAGGGAGCCAGCCCCAGCATTTT.

A note on this clonotype: One junction end disagrees with the germline gene, perhaps due to a read error. This rearrangement joins TRBV2 to TRBJ1-4; D is possibly TRBD1 (6 bases). CDR1 and CDR2 from the germline V gene are SNHLY and FYNNEI. The CDR3 extends over 14 amino acids. This CDR3 reads CASSLGQPNEKLLF. In nucleotides, the CDR3 is TGTGCCAGCAGCTTAGGACAGCCGAATGAAAAACTGCTTTTT.

Concerning this clonotype: It may be a read error: a sequence one base away is much more abundant. This chain uses TRBV4-1 with TRBJ2-5; no firm D call. V was shortened by 4 bases and J by 4 bases, with 16 bases between the two germline ends. Germline V gene sequence: CDR1 MGHRA, CDR2 YSYEKL. CDR3 size: 15 residues. The CDR3 DNA reads TGCGCCAGCAGCCGAGAAGGAAACAGATTAGAGACCCAGTACTTC. The encoded protein is CASSREGNRLETQYF.

Remarks on this clonotype: The conserved phenylalanine or tryptophan is not found at the CDR3 terminus, so this likely reflects a read error. The rearrangement joins TRBV24-1 to TRBJ1-2; a weak D match, TRBD1 (5 bases). CDR3 length equals 15 residues. Between the trimmed V and J ends, which lost 5 bases and 2 bases, there was a span of 14 bases. Germline assignment: CDR1 KGHDR and CDR2 SFDVKD. The chain's CDR3 is CATSGRDGSNYGYTL. The CDR3 nucleotides are TGTGCCACCAGTGGCCGGGACGGAAGCAACTATGGCTACACCCTC.